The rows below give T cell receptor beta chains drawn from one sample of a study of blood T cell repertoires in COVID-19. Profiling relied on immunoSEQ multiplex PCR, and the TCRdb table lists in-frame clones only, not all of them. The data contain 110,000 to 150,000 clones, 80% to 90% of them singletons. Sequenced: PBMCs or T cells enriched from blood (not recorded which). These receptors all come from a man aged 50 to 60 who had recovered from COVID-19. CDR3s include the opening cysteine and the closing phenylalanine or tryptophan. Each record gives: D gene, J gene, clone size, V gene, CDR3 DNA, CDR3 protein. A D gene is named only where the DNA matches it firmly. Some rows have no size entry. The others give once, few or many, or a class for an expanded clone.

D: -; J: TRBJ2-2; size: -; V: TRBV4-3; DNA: TGCGCCAGCAGCCAAGTAAGCGTTCCCGGGGAGCTGTTTTTT; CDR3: CASSQVSVPGELFF
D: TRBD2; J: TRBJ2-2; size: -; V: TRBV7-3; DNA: TGTGCCAGCAGCTCAGCGGGGGGGCCCACCGGGGAGCTGTTTTTT; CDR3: CASSSAGGPTGELFF
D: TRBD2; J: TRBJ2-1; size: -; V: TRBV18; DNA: TGTGCCAGCTCACCGCGGACTAGCGGACACAATGAGCAGTTCTTC; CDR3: CASSPRTSGHNEQFF
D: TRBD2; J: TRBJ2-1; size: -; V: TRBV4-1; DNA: TGCGCCAGCAGCCTCGGGGGGAAGTCCTACAATGAGCAGTTCTTC; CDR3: CASSLGGKSYNEQFF
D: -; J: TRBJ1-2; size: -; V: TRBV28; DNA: TGTGCCAGCAGGACTCTGACGGGTTGGCTGGCTTCCTTC; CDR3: CASRTLTGWLASF
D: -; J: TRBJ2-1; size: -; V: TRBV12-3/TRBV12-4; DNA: TGTGCCAGCAGTGCTCGGGACTTAAAGGAGCAGTTCTTC; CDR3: CASSARDLKEQFF
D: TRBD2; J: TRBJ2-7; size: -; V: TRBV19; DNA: TGTGCCAGTAGTATAGGTTTGAGCGGGAGAGGCTCCTACGAGCAGTACTTC; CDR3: CASSIGLSGRGSYEQYF
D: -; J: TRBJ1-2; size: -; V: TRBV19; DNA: TGTGCCAGTACCTTCTTGGACAGAAACTATGGCTACACCTTC; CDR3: CASTFLDRNYGYTF
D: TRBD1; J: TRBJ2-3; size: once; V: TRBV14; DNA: TGTGCCAGCAGCCTCCGGGACAGAAGCACAGATACGCAGTATTTT; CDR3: CASSLRDRSTDTQYF
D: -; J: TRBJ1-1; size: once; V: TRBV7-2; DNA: TGTGCCAGCAGCCAAAATAGGGGGGGAGTTGAAGCTTTCTTT; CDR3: CASSQNRGGVEAFF